The clone carrying this TCR beta chain was found a few times. Its antigen is unidentified. This sample is part of a study of T cells after yellow fever vaccination. General study findings and limits: FACS-sorted repertoires could contain abundant clonotypes contaminating from the bulk population. The study re-detected most primary-vaccination clones after the booster (about 95% CD4, 88% CD8).

CDR3 size: 18 residues. V was clipped by 2 bases and J by 3 bases, with 23 bases between them. Per the germline V gene, CDR1 is LGHNA and CDR2 is YNFKEQ. Using its own MiXCR run on the 5' RACE reads, TCRdb lists one record per CDR3 protein. This table has about 300,000 distinct CDR3 sequences, roughly 8.7% appearing once. The chain uses TRBV4-2 and TRBJ2-7; perhaps TRBD2 as D (6 bases). The receptor comes from a man between 18 and 29 years old who received the YFV17D yellow fever vaccine. Sample: CD4+ T cells sorted from PBMCs, taken 5 days after the yellow fever booster vaccination. CDR3 DNA sequence: TGTGCCAGCAGCCAAAACACGGGGACCCGGGACTTACGCTACGAGCAGTACTTC. It is translated as CASSQNTGTRDLRYEQYF.